The 7 T cell receptor beta chains reported below all come from one sample, sequenced in a study of blood T cell repertoires in COVID-19 (dated by TCRdb to 2019 to 2021). Library preparation used the immunoSEQ multiplex PCR assay. Sourced from immuneACCESS, this table was stored by TCRdb with only in-frame sequences that have V and J called. A share of the clones is absent; for the studies checked, an unresolved V gene accounts for under half, and the remainder has no known explanation. The sample includes 200,000 to 250,000 clones, with approximately 90% observed a single time. About 1.2% of the sample rests with the top ten. The specimen sequenced was PBMCs or T cells enriched from blood (not recorded which). The origin of the receptors is a man in his thirties or forties who had recovered from COVID-19.

V is TRBV27 and J is TRBJ1-1, with TRBD1 identical over 8 bases. The CDR3 covers 14 residues. The germline V gene has CDR1 MNHEY and CDR2 SMNVEV (reference sequence). V dropped 6 bases and J dropped 4; count of bases not matched to a gene: 7. CDR3 DNA: TGTGCCAGCAGCAAAAACAGGGGGAGCACTGAAGCTTTCTTT. Translating gives CASSKNRGSTEAFF.

This chain joins TRBV6-6 and TRBJ1-1; D uncertain. V lost 7 bases, J lost 4 bases, and 16 bases lay in between. The V gene's germline CDR1 is MNHNY and CDR2 SVGAGI (reference sequence). CDR3 length equals 14 residues. The CDR3 spells CASTPPGEGTEAFF. Written as DNA, the CDR3 is TGTGCCAGCACCCCCCCTGGTGAGGGCACTGAAGCTTTCTTT.

The chain is built from TRBV5-4 and TRBJ2-7; 8 nucleotides line up with TRBD1. Germline-derived CDR1 and CDR2 are SGHNT and YYREEE (reference sequence). This CDR3 is built from 14 residues. V shed 1 base, J shed 6 bases, and the junction held 6 bases outside the gene matches. CDR3 region: CASSLNQGASEQYF. The DNA of the CDR3 is TGTGCCAGCAGCTTGAACCAGGGGGCGAGCGAGCAGTACTTC.

The chain combines TRBV18 with TRBJ1-1; 8 bases map to TRBD1. V trimming: 3 bases; J trimming: 1 base; junction bases outside the gene matches: 1. Germline CDR1 is KGHSH and CDR2 is LQKENI. This CDR3 contains 14 residues. CDR3 sequence reads: CASSPTGANTEAFF. The CDR3 region has the DNA TGTGCCAGCTCACCGACAGGGGCGAACACTGAAGCTTTCTTT.

The genes are TRBV30 and TRBJ1-5; TRBD1 might be the D (6 bases). Germline V gene data show CDR1 as GTSNPN and CDR2 as SVGIG (reference sequence). The V end was cut by 0 bases, the J end by 2 bases, with 17 bases between. This CDR3 has 17 residues. The CDR3 nucleotides are TGTGCCTGGAGTGTCGGTCAGGGGAACGTGGGCAATCAGCCCCAGCATTTT. This gives the protein CAWSVGQGNVGNQPQHF.

V gene TRBV5-1 combines with J gene TRBJ2-6, with TRBD1 matching over 7 bases. The CDR3 runs 16 residues. Germline assignment: CDR1 SGHRS and CDR2 YFSETQ. Losses at the gene ends were 0 bases for V and 3 bases for J; bases not matched to a gene: 3. The CDR3 DNA reads as TGCGCCAGCAGCTTGGCCGGGACAGTTGGGGCCAACGTCCTGACTTTC. Translation: CASSLAGTVGANVLTF. Together with reference TRBV5-1 and TRBJ2-6, the CDR3 gives the full variable domain: KAGVTQTPRYLIKTRGQQVTLSCSPISGHRSVSWYQQTPGQGLQFLFEYFSETQRNKGNFPGRFSGRQFSNSRSEMNVSTLELGDSALYLCASSLAGTVGANVLTFGAGSRLTVL.

This clone appeared once. The chain joins TRBV30 to TRBJ1-4; 10 positions agree with TRBD1. The CDR3 is 13 residues long. Germline CDR1 reads GTSNPN; CDR2 reads SVGIG (reference sequence). The trim removed 5 bases at V and 6 bases at J, leaving 3 bases unmatched. This CDR3 reads CAWGQGGDEKLFF. The CDR3 DNA reads TGTGCCTGGGGACAGGGGGGAGATGAAAAACTGTTTTTT.